Listed below are T cell receptor beta chains from one sample, sequenced in a study of cytomegalovirus exposure and HLA in healthy donors. Repertoires were generated with immunoSEQ multiplex PCR, while TCRdb's copy carries only in-frame clones and drops some. The sample has under 85,000 clones, over 70% seen once; the top ten hold 1.5% to 2%. Sequencing was performed on PBMCs. The receptors here all came from a man aged 35 to 55 in good health and CMV-seronegative. CDR3s leave out the opening cysteine and the closing phenylalanine or tryptophan.

j_call cdr3_length v_call cdr3_aa
TRBJ1-4 11 TRBV6-6 ASSYGSNEKLF
TRBJ2-1 13 TRBV28 ASSLGGRVSYEQF
TRBJ1-6 12 TRBV28 ATRAGTYNSPLH
TRBJ1-4 16 TRBV18 ASTLMGQGPTTNEKLF
TRBJ2-4 15 TRBV28 ASSLFELAWAKNIQY
TRBJ1-4 12 TRBV28 ASSPQGLGEKLF
TRBJ2-6 14 TRBV7-8 ASSLGSLAGANVLT
TRBJ2-7 11 TRBV29-1 SVNGTRVWEQY
TRBJ2-1 13 TRBV27 ASSTGSRDYNEQF
TRBJ2-2 13 TRBV5-1 ASSRGTPNPGELF
TRBJ2-1 10 TRBV19 ASSMLASGLF
TRBJ2-3 13 TRBV10-3 AISGLAGGPDTQY
TRBJ2-3 15 TRBV10-2 ASQAHSGREGADTQY
TRBJ2-3 14 TRBV13 ASSLEVLAVTDTQY
TRBJ1-2 11 TRBV5-8 ASSLAESYGYT
TRBJ1-1 13 TRBV7-3 ASSLGGTGDTEAF
TRBJ2-5 13 TRBV29-1 SVEVQMGAQETQY
TRBJ2-7 12 TRBV6-6 ASTQRTSGTEQY
. 11 TRBV10-3 AITGQKDYEQY
TRBJ1-4 12 TRBV2 ASSSRDFNEKLF
TRBJ2-1 14 TRBV25-1 ASSKPGLAENNEQF
TRBJ2-7 13 TRBV28 ASRTKNRGTGEQY
TRBJ2-1 13 TRBV5-6 ASSLIVGGQDEQF
TRBJ2-1 12 TRBV25-1 ASRGGRSYNEQF
TRBJ2-7 12 TRBV6-5 ASRGGQFSREQY
TRBJ1-1 9 TRBV5-1 ASTGDTEAF
TRBJ1-1 11 TRBV1 TSSGDRDGEAF
TRBJ1-4 16 TRBV5-1 ASRIGAAGVETNEKLF